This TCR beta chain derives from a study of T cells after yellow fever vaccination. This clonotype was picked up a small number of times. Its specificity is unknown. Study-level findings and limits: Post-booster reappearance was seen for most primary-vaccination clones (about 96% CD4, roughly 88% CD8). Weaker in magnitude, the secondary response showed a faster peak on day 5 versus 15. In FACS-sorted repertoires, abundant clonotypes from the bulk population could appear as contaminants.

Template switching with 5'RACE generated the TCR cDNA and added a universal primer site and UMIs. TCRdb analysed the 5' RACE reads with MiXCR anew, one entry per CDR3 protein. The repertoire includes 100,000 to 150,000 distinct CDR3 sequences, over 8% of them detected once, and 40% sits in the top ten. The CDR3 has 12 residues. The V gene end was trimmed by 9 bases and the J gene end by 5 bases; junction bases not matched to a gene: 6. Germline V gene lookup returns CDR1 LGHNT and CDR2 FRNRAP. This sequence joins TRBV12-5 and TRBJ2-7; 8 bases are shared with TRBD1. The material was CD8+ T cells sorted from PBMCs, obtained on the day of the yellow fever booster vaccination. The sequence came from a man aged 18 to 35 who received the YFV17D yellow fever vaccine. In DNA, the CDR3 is TGTGCTAGATGGACAGGGAGCCACGAGCAGTACTTC. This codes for CARWTGSHEQYF.